This entry lists 13 T cell receptor beta chains sequenced from one sample in a study of Graves' ophthalmopathy and Graves' hyperthyroidism. RNA transcripts provided the template for amplifying TCR beta CDR3 regions. HTBI-primed first-round RT-PCR preceded second-round multiplex PCR. MiXCR was run by TCRdb on the multiplex PCR reads, yielding one entry per CDR3 protein. Of about 500,000 distinct CDR3 sequences in the sample, about 35% were seen once. Sequencing used peripheral blood or thyroid tissue (not recorded which). The receptors shown here come from an adult man with Graves' hyperthyroidism.

The chain uses TRBV7-9 and TRBJ2-2, with TRBD1 matching 8 bases. Germline CDR1 and CDR2: SEHNR and FQNEAQ (reference sequence). CDR3 size: 15 residues. J was trimmed by 10 bases and V by 2 bases; bases with no gene match: 9. The DNA for the CDR3 is TGTGCCAGCAGCTTACTGTCAGGGGGACAGGCGGAGCTGTTTTTT. It specifies CASSLLSGGQAELFF.

There are a few counts of this clonotype. The V gene is TRBV29-1, the J gene TRBJ2-7; D is perhaps TRBD2 (5 bases). This CDR3 has 12 residues. CDR1 is SQVTM, CDR2 ANQGSEA, per germline. V lost 0 bases to trimming and J lost 9 bases, with 12 bases between them. CDR3 protein: CSVEDGGGGQYF. CDR3 in DNA: TGCAGCGTTGAAGACGGTGGAGGAGGGCAGTACTTC.

This clonotype has only one observation. This sequence joins TRBV13 and TRBJ1-6; 7 positions match TRBD1. The CDR3 has 14 amino acids. The V and J ends lost 6 bases and 6 bases, in that order; junction bases with no gene match: 5. The germline gives CDR1 PRHDT, CDR2 FYEKMQ (reference sequence). Here the CDR3 reads CASRPGTANSPLHF. The CDR3 nucleotides are TGTGCCAGCAGACCGGGGACAGCTAATTCACCCCTCCACTTT.

This clonotype was observed many times. The chain employs TRBV7-2 and TRBJ2-7; D is unresolved. The germline V gene encodes CDR1 SGHTA and CDR2 FQGNSA. Trimming cost V 5 bases and J 2 bases, with 19 bases left between them. The CDR3 is made up of 16 amino acids. CDR3 in amino acids: CASSPPRGLDAYEQYF. The CDR3 nucleotides read TGTGCCAGCAGCCCCCCCCGAGGCCTGGATGCCTACGAGCAGTACTTC.

This clonotype was detected only a few times. The chain combines TRBV6-6 with TRBJ1-6; D is unresolved. The V gene's germline CDR1 is MNHNY and CDR2 SVGAGI (reference sequence). CDR3 length equals 15 residues. Trimming took 8 bases from V and 7 from J, leaving 18 bases between them. The CDR3 sequence is CASGEQLQKNSPLHF. In nucleotides, the CDR3 is TGTGCCAGCGGGGAGCAACTTCAGAAGAATTCACCCCTCCACTTT.

This clonotype was observed many times. This chain uses TRBV10-3 with TRBJ1-2; weak D call: TRBD1 (5 bases). Trimming pared 11 bases from V and 1 base from J, leaving 20 bases between. The germline V gene encodes CDR1 ENHRY and CDR2 SYGVKD. The CDR3 covers 15 residues. CDR3: CAVPSGKGGNYGYTF. CDR3 bases: TGTGCCGTACCTTCAGGGAAAGGCGGTAACTATGGCTACACCTTC.

The count of this clonotype is one. The J gene is TRBJ2-7, the V gene TRBV20-1; TRBD2 is a possible D gene (5 bases). The J call is uncertain, as TRBJ2-1 better fits the DNA end. The CDR3 is made up of 13 amino acids. Germline V CDR1 and CDR2: DFQATT, SNEGSKA (reference sequence). CDR3 coding DNA: TGCAGTGCCATCTATACGGGGTACAATGAGCAGTTCTTC. It is translated as CSAIYTGYNEQFF.

Worth noting for this clonotype: A much larger clone differs by one base, so this may be a read error. The conserved final phenylalanine or tryptophan is absent from the CDR3, which likely points to a read error. The V and J genes are TRBV7-2 and TRBJ2-5; D is uncertain. Trimming shortened V by 2 bases and J by 5 bases, and 15 bases separated the two germline ends. CDR3 length: 15 amino acids. Germline CDR1 and CDR2: SGHTA and FQGNSA. The CDR3, as DNA: TGTGCCAGCAGCTTAAAGGAGTGGGCGGAGGAGACCCAGTACCTC. Translation gives CASSLKEWAEETQYL.

Remarks on this clonotype: A single base separates this from a much larger clone, so it may be a read error. CDR3 region: CASSVAHSTGGLFF. The CDR3, as DNA: TGTGCCAGCAGCGTAGCTCACTCCACCGGGGGGCTGTTTTTT. This chain connects TRBV9 to TRBJ2-2; D is possibly TRBD2 (6 bases). Per the germline V gene, CDR1 is SGDLS and CDR2 is YYNGEE. The CDR3 extends over 14 amino acids.

At least ten counts were recorded for this clonotype. The chain combines TRBV2 with TRBJ1-5; D is perhaps TRBD1 (6 bases). Germline loops: CDR1 SNHLY, CDR2 FYNNEI. The length of the CDR3 is 15 residues. The V and J ends lost 6 bases and 6 bases respectively, with 18 bases between them. The CDR3 region has the DNA TGTGCCAGCAGGGTTAGGGGACAACCCGGTCAGCCCCAGCATTTT. It is translated as CASRVRGQPGQPQHF.

This clonotype was counted ten times or more. This chain connects TRBV7-2 to TRBJ1-1; tentatively, D is TRBD1 (5 bases). Germline V gene lookup returns CDR1 SGHTA and CDR2 FQGNSA. V shed 3 bases and J shed 1 base, with 12 bases lying between them. The CDR3 sequence is 15 residues long. This CDR3 reads CASSLKSQGNTEAFF. CDR3 in DNA: TGTGCCAGCAGCTTGAAAAGTCAGGGGAACACTGAAGCTTTCTTT.

With respect to this clonotype: With a much larger clone just one base away, this may be a read error. The CDR3 does not end in the conserved phenylalanine or tryptophan, so this is likely a read error. The chain couples TRBV7-2 to TRBJ1-2; D remains ambiguous. Germline values: CDR1 SGHTA, CDR2 FQGNSA. The CDR3 loop spans 13 amino acids. V shed 2 bases and J shed 6 bases, with 10 bases lying between them. The CDR3 here is CASSLIEFDGYTL. The CDR3 DNA follows: TGTGCCAGCAGCTTAATCGAGTTTGATGGCTACACCCTC.

Concerning this clonotype itself: A much bigger clone sits one base away, suggesting this may be a read error. The CDR3 region is CAICDFVGGRYYGYTF. CDR3 nucleotide sequence: TGTGCCATCTGTGATTTCGTGGGAGGGAGATACTATGGCTACACCTTC. This chain uses TRBV10-3 with TRBJ1-2; D call uncertain. Germline values: CDR1 ENHRY, CDR2 SYGVKD. This CDR3 is built from 16 residues.